This T cell receptor beta chain was sequenced for a study of blood T cells in healthy people across ages. This clonotype was observed a few times. Its target is unknown. J gave up 4 bases and V 7 bases, and 8 bases lay outside the gene matches. The CDR3 spans 14 residues. Germline V gene sequence: CDR1 DFQATT, CDR2 SNEGSKA (reference sequence). Notes on the study in general: Unknown CMV status may confound age-related changes in expanded clones. The long-lived group displayed more naive CD4+ cells, plus higher diversity, than the aged donors did.

A sample-barcoded 5' primer and a J-beta primer mix were used in a second PCR of roughly 7 to 11 cycles. Through a template-switch adaptor with 12 random nucleotides, each cDNA molecule received a tag. Each sample provided no less than 2.5 million CDR3-containing paired-end reads. Each CDR3 protein is one row after TCRdb ran MiXCR on the 5' RACE reads. The sample holds about 1,600,000 distinct CDR3 sequences, 40% to 50% seen once. Sequenced input: blood. The receptor was isolated from a woman aged 18-30 years in good health. The chain employs TRBV20-1 and TRBJ2-1; 9 positions agree with TRBD2. CDR3 sequence: CSVVRSGGYNEQFF. In DNA form, the CDR3 reads TGCAGTGTAGTGAGGAGCGGGGGGTACAATGAGCAGTTCTTC.